Below, 13 T cell receptor beta chains from the same sample are listed, as sequenced in a study of shared clonotypes between healthy human individuals. Repertoires were generated with immunoSEQ multiplex PCR, while TCRdb's copy carries only in-frame clones and drops some. The profile covers some 2,000,000 clones, with roughly 94% appearing a single time and about 1.1% taken by the ten largest. CD45RO-negative CD8 cells positively selected for CCR7 made up the naive population, which excluded terminally differentiated effector memory CD45RA+ cells. The sample was naive CD8+ T cells sorted from blood. The receptors were sampled from a man aged 18 to 35 in good health.

The rearrangement uses TRBV4-3 and TRBJ2-7; D is undetermined. This CDR3 is built from 15 residues. CDR1 is LGHNA, CDR2 YSLEER, per germline. V shed 0 bases and J shed 1 base, with 10 bases lying between them. The CDR3 spells CASSQDFTESYEQYF. The CDR3 nucleotides read TGCGCCAGCAGCCAAGATTTCACAGAATCCTACGAGCAGTACTTC.

V is TRBV6-1 and J is TRBJ1-2; D uncertain. The CDR3 totals 14 residues. Germline-derived CDR1 and CDR2 are MNHNS and SASEGT. V was trimmed by 4 bases and J by 0 bases, leaving 9 bases between them. The CDR3 sequence: CASSVVGANYGYTF. CDR3 in DNA: TGTGCCAGCAGTGTGGTCGGGGCTAACTATGGCTACACCTTC.

The chain joins TRBV6-5 to TRBJ2-5; no firm D call. This CDR3 contains 12 residues. The ends were cut back, 3 bases at V and 5 bases at J, with 7 bases in the middle. Germline V lookup: CDR1 MNHEY, CDR2 SVGAGI. This chain's CDR3 is CASSYQGETQYF. As DNA, the CDR3 is TGTGCCAGCAGTTATCAAGGGGAGACCCAGTACTTC.

With regard to this clone: The same CDR3 is also encoded by other DNA sequences in this sample. V and J are TRBV27 and TRBJ2-7; a weak D match, TRBD1 (5 bases). Trimming stripped 3 bases from V and 5 bases from J, with 11 bases between. The CDR3 is 13 residues long. CDR1 MNHEY and CDR2 SMNVEV come from the germline V gene (reference sequence). The CDR3, as DNA: TGTGCCAGCAGTTTGAGCCGCAGGGACGAGCAGTACTTC. It is translated as CASSLSRRDEQYF.

The rearrangement joins TRBV30 to TRBJ2-3; D perhaps matches TRBD2 (5 bases). This CDR3 spans 16 amino acids. Germline CDR1 and CDR2: GTSNPN and SVGIG (reference sequence). The ends were cut back, 4 bases at V and 2 bases at J, with 19 bases in the middle. The CDR3 spells CAWTPPPSFDTDTQYF. In nucleotides, the CDR3 is TGTGCCTGGACTCCGCCCCCTAGCTTTGACACAGATACGCAGTATTTT.

The rearrangement uses TRBV9 and TRBJ1-1; tentative D call: TRBD1 (5 bases). V was trimmed by 3 bases and J by 6 bases, leaving 12 bases between them. This CDR3 contains 13 residues. Per the germline V gene, CDR1 is SGDLS and CDR2 is YYNGEE. The CDR3 bases are TGTGCCAGCAGCGGTGACAGTACCGCTGAAGCTTTCTTT. It is translated as CASSGDSTAEAFF.

The chain uses TRBV6-5 and TRBJ2-5; D gene unclear. Germline-derived CDR1 and CDR2 are MNHEY and SVGAGI. The CDR3 runs 14 residues. With 0 bases removed from V and 2 bases from J, the gap between germline ends came to 7 bases. CDR3 nucleotide sequence: TGTGCCAGCAGTTACTCGAGTGAACAAGAGACCCAGTACTTC. This translates into CASSYSSEQETQYF.

V and J are TRBV4-1 and TRBJ2-7; maybe TRBD1 (6 bases). Germline V CDR1 and CDR2: MGHRA, YSYEKL. V lost 5 bases and J 2 bases, leaving 16 bases between the germline ends. The CDR3 is 15 residues long. For the CDR3, the DNA is TGCGCCAGCAGCGAACAGGGTGTAGGCGCCTACGAGCAGTACTTC. This translates into CASSEQGVGAYEQYF.

As for this clone: Other DNA sequences within the sample encode an identical CDR3. J is TRBJ2-1 and V is TRBV4-1, with no clear D. V shed 2 bases and J shed 7 bases, with 3 bases lying between them. This CDR3 spans 11 amino acids. The V gene's germline CDR1 is MGHRA and CDR2 YSYEKL. CDR3 bases: TGCGCCAGCAGCCAACTAAATGAGCAGTTCTTC. Amino acids: CASSQLNEQFF.

J is TRBJ2-7 and V is TRBV30; possible D gene TRBD2, 6 bases. V lost 8 bases and J lost 2, with 22 bases in between. Germline loops: CDR1 GTSNPN, CDR2 SVGIG (reference sequence). This CDR3 has 15 amino acids. This chain's CDR3 is CAGDRGAGTTYEQYF. The CDR3 DNA is TGTGCCGGGGACCGCGGGGCAGGAACAACCTACGAGCAGTACTTC.

This clone was seen a single time. This chain connects TRBV4-3 to TRBJ2-1; 7 positions agree with TRBD2. CDR1 is LGHNA, CDR2 YSLEER, per germline. The CDR3 consists of 16 residues. After removal of 4 bases from V and 3 bases from J, the junction contained 9 bases not matched to a gene. The CDR3 is CASSLSLAAVYNEQFF. CDR3 sequence (DNA): TGCGCCAGCAGCCTTTCCCTAGCGGCCGTCTACAATGAGCAGTTCTTC.

This clone appeared once. The chain is built from TRBV2 and TRBJ2-7, with unresolved D. CDR3 length: 12 amino acids. Germline CDR1 reads SNHLY; CDR2 reads FYNNEI. V shed 8 bases and J shed 0 bases, with 8 bases lying between them. The CDR3 DNA sequence: TGTGCCAGCGACGCAAGCTCCTACGAGCAGTACTTC. Translating gives CASDASSYEQYF. Looking up the rest from reference TRBV2 and TRBJ2-7 gives the full variable domain: EPEVTQTPSHQVTQMGQEVILRCVPISNHLYFYWYRQILGQKVEFLVSFYNNEISEKSEIFDDQFSVERPDGSNFTLKIRSTKLEDSAMYFCASDASSYEQYFGPGTRLTVT.

This chain connects TRBV5-1 to TRBJ2-7; possible D gene TRBD2, 6 bases. CDR3 length: 14 amino acids. Germline lookup yields CDR1 SGHRS and CDR2 YFSETQ. Trimming removed 4 bases at V and 5 bases at J, with 16 bases between. CDR3 protein: CASSETGVWNEQYF. CDR3 coding DNA: TGCGCCAGCAGCGAGACGGGAGTTTGGAACGAGCAGTACTTC.